This entry is about one T cell receptor beta chain. Its antigen is unidentified. The data derive from a study of T-cell reconstitution after alpha-beta-depleted transplantation in children. Study-level results: From newly produced T cells came most of the T-cell counts and diversity one year after transplant. Surviving recipient T cells and intrathymic progenitors accounted for some patients' high TCRbeta diversity at day 60. Several hundred expanded graft clones reportedly were the source of alpha-beta T cells about two months after transplant.

A TCRbeta library incorporating unique molecular identifiers was prepared. TCRdb recomputed calls from the PCR reads with MiXCR, one row per CDR3 protein. The sample records fewer than 750,000 distinct CDR3 sequences, 25% to 30% being singletons. Germline V gene data show CDR1 as DFQATT and CDR2 as SNEGSKA (reference sequence). The CDR3 is made up of 12 amino acids. Trimming shortened V by 6 bases and J by 4 bases, and 12 bases separated the two germline ends. This specimen consisted of PBMCs, obtained before TCRalphabeta/CD19-depleted stem cell transplant. This TCR was sampled from a boy younger than two with Wiskott-Aldrich syndrome, due to receive a stem cell transplant. V gene TRBV20-1 combines with J gene TRBJ1-1; maybe TRBD1 (6 bases). CDR3 coding DNA: TGCAGTGCCAAGGGGGAATCCACTGAAGCTTTCTTT. Translation: CSAKGESTEAFF.